Below are 24 T cell receptor beta chains sequenced from a single sample in a study of vaccination effects on CD4 cells after COVID-19. Antigen-specific CD4+ T cells were first expanded with viral peptide pools by the ViraFEST assay and only then sequenced. Isolating CD4+ T cells followed approximately 11 days of culture. Participants were given two doses of BNT162b2 or mRNA-1273 vaccine. Antigen specificity for these receptors is unknown. Libraries were prepared by immunoSEQ multiplex PCR; TCRdb keeps only in-frame clonotypes and omits some of them. Here the sample spans under 80,000 clones, 76% being singletons. The source was CD4+ T cells from PBMCs cultured with HCoV-OC43 spike peptides, collected after COVID-19 vaccination. Subset here: HCoV-OC43 spike overlapping peptide pool stimulation. The receptors originated from a human donor who received a COVID-19 vaccine.

The V gene is TRBV30, the J gene TRBJ1-2; unclear D gene. CDR3 length: 12 amino acids. The V gene lost 3 bases and the J gene lost 8 bases, with 13 bases spanning the gap. Germline CDR1 reads GTSNPN; CDR2 reads SVGIG (reference sequence). CDR3 coding DNA: TGTGCCTGGAGCCTTGGACCCGCCGGCTACACCTTC. Protein sequence: CAWSLGPAGYTF.

This clone was recorded a few times. The V call is TRBV10-3, the J call TRBJ2-3; 7 bases match TRBD1. This CDR3 has 15 residues. Germline V gene lookup returns CDR1 ENHRY and CDR2 SYGVKD. The trim removed 10 bases at V and 1 base at J, leaving 11 bases unmatched. CDR3 bases: TGTGCCACCAACCCACGGACAGGCGGCACAGATACGCAGTATTTT. Protein: CATNPRTGGTDTQYF.

V usage is TRBV5-1 and J usage is TRBJ2-7; TRBD2 agrees at 7 bases. The V gene's germline CDR1 is SGHRS and CDR2 YFSETQ. This CDR3 is 15 amino acids long. Germline trimming cut 1 base from V and 2 bases from J; bases unmatched to any gene: 6. The CDR3 region has the DNA TGCGCCAGCAGCTTGTGGGCGGGAGCCCCCTACGAGCAGTACGTC. Translation: CASSLWAGAPYEQYV.

This clone was counted once. This chain uses TRBV6-5 with TRBJ2-2; D is undetermined. The CDR3 is made up of 12 amino acids. The V and J ends lost 2 bases and 8 bases respectively, with 6 bases between them. Germline loops: CDR1 MNHEY, CDR2 SVGAGI. The CDR3 bases are TGTGCCAGCAGTTACGTTAGGGGGGAGCTGTTTTTT. Translating gives CASSYVRGELFF.

The chain couples TRBV6-6 to TRBJ2-6; D call uncertain. V was pared by 9 bases and J by 2 bases, with 5 bases between. The CDR3 covers 12 residues. CDR1 and CDR2 from the germline V gene are MNHNY and SVGAGI (reference sequence). The CDR3 spells CASETGANVLTF. Here the CDR3 DNA reads TGTGCCAGTGAAACTGGGGCCAACGTCCTGACTTTC.

V gene TRBV5-6 combines with J gene TRBJ1-1; D gene ambiguous. The CDR3 is made up of 13 amino acids. The ends were cut back, 4 bases at V and 7 bases at J, with 14 bases in the middle. Germline CDR1 and CDR2: SGHDT and YYEEEE. The CDR3 coding sequence is TGTGCCAGCAGCGTTGCAGGCAGATTTGAAGCTTTCTTT. Translated, it gives CASSVAGRFEAFF.

The chain carries TRBV2 and TRBJ2-5; D not certain. Germline V gives CDR1 SNHLY, CDR2 FYNNEI. Trimming cost V 2 bases and J 6 bases, with 13 bases left between them. This CDR3 is built from 14 residues. CDR3 in amino acids: CASSEIVGRKTQYF. Here the CDR3 DNA reads TGTGCCAGCAGTGAAATTGTGGGTCGGAAGACCCAGTACTTC.

The chain couples TRBV18 to TRBJ2-7; D is unclear. CDR1 KGHSH and CDR2 LQKENI come from the germline V gene. The V and J ends lost 2 bases and 3 bases respectively, with 17 bases between them. This CDR3 region has 16 residues. The chain's CDR3 is CASSPRTVGTFYEQYV. CDR3 in DNA: TGTGCCAGCTCACCAAGAACAGTAGGAACCTTCTACGAGCAGTACGTC.

The V gene is TRBV24-1, the J gene TRBJ1-4; 8 bases align to TRBD1. Looked up from germline, CDR1 is KGHDR and CDR2 is SFDVKD. J lost 10 bases, V lost 3 bases, and 9 bases had no gene match. This CDR3 is 15 amino acids long. CDR3 bases: TGTGCCACCAGTGATCCCCGGACAGGGATCGGAAAACTGTTTTTT. Its translation is CATSDPRTGIGKLFF.

This clone was counted only a few times. The V call is TRBV10-3, the J call TRBJ1-1; no firm D call. CDR3 size: 13 residues. From germline, CDR1 is ENHRY and CDR2 SYGVKD. V gave up 4 bases and J gave up 5 bases, with 11 bases separating them. In nucleotides, the CDR3 is TGTGCCATCAGTGGACCGGGTCAAACTGAAGCTTTCTTT. This codes for CAISGPGQTEAFF.

The V call is TRBV24-1, the J call TRBJ1-5; tentatively, D is TRBD1 (6 bases). Germline V gene lookup returns CDR1 KGHDR and CDR2 SFDVKD. The CDR3 covers 15 residues. V lost 3 bases and J lost 9, with 17 bases in between. This chain's CDR3 is CATSDATGSPGPQHF. The CDR3 bases are TGTGCCACCAGTGATGCCACAGGGAGCCCGGGGCCCCAGCATTTT.

This chain connects TRBV13 to TRBJ2-3, with 7 bases that match TRBD2. J lost 6 bases, V lost 6 bases, and 12 bases had no gene match. The germline V gene encodes CDR1 PRHDT and CDR2 FYEKMQ (reference sequence). CDR3 length: 15 residues. The CDR3: CASSFWGGSADTQYF. The CDR3 DNA sequence: TGTGCCAGCAGTTTTTGGGGGGGTAGTGCGGATACGCAGTATTTT.

The chain carries TRBV28 and TRBJ1-4; the match to TRBD1 covers 8 bases. The V segment lost 5 bases and the J segment 6 bases; nucleotides outside the gene matches: 11. Germline CDR1 reads MDHEN; CDR2 reads SYDVKM. The CDR3 spans 16 residues. CDR3 residues: CASSHGYGTGDEKLFF. CDR3 in DNA: TGTGCCAGCAGTCACGGATATGGGACAGGTGATGAAAAACTGTTTTTT.

The chain recombines TRBV7-2 with TRBJ2-7; 10 nucleotides align to TRBD1. Germline values: CDR1 SGHTA, CDR2 FQGNSA. CDR3 size: 14 residues. V lost 5 bases, J lost 4 bases, and 5 bases stayed unmatched. CDR3 residues: CASSPRTGGYEQYV. CDR3 coding DNA: TGTGCCAGCAGCCCGCGGACAGGGGGTTACGAGCAGTACGTC.

V is TRBV5-4 and J is TRBJ2-1; 9 positions agree with TRBD2. The CDR3 is 16 residues long. The germline CDR1 and CDR2 sequences are SGHNT and YYREEE (reference sequence). The trim removed 1 base at V and 2 bases at J, leaving 4 bases unmatched. The DNA for the CDR3 is TGTGCCAGCAGCTTGCAGGCTAGCGGGACCTACAATGAGCAGTTCTTC. This codes for CASSLQASGTYNEQFF.

This chain's CDR3 is CASSYRSGRYQETQYF. CDR3 nucleotide sequence: TGTGCCAGCAGTTACAGGAGCGGGAGGTACCAAGAGACCCAGTACTTC. The chain couples TRBV6-2 or TRBV6-3 to TRBJ2-5; 9 bases align to TRBD2. Losses at the gene ends were 2 bases for V and 0 bases for J; bases not matched to a gene: 4. The CDR3 extends over 16 amino acids. Germline loops: CDR1 MNHEY, CDR2 SVGEGT.

The chain recombines TRBV19 with TRBJ1-4; 9 bases match TRBD1. Germline values: CDR1 LNHDA, CDR2 SQIVND (reference sequence). This CDR3 is built from 15 residues. V shed 2 bases and J 7 bases; nucleotides not matched to a gene: 5. In nucleotides, the CDR3 is TGTGCCAGTAGTATACCTCGGACAGGGGTTGAAAAACTGTTTTTT. Residues: CASSIPRTGVEKLFF.

The rearrangement joins TRBV6-2 or TRBV6-3 to TRBJ2-3, with 11 bases matching TRBD2. The CDR3 is 16 residues long. J lost 2 bases, V lost 5 bases, and 6 bases had no gene match. The V gene's germline CDR1 is MNHEY and CDR2 SVGEGT. The CDR3 region is CASSDGTSGLTDTQYF. The CDR3 DNA sequence: TGTGCCAGCAGTGACGGGACTAGCGGCCTCACAGATACGCAGTATTTT.

The V gene is TRBV12-1, the J gene TRBJ2-2; the table's TRBD2 call for D was not verified on the DNA. TRBV12-1 has pseudogene status. CDR3 length: 13 amino acids. This CDR3 is CASSSVRTGELFF. In nucleotides, the CDR3 is TGTGCCAGCAGCTCCGTGAGGACCGGGGAGCTGTTTTTT.

The chain joins TRBV27 to TRBJ2-7; 9 bases match TRBD1. CDR3 length: 16 amino acids. Trimming removed 6 bases from V and 2 bases from J; junction bases left unmatched: 11. The germline V gene has CDR1 MNHEY and CDR2 SMNVEV (reference sequence). CDR3 coding DNA: TGTGCCAGCAGCCGAACCCGGGACAGGGCGACCTACGAGCAGTACGTC. Translating gives CASSRTRDRATYEQYV.

V usage is TRBV7-6 and J usage is TRBJ1-2; TRBD1 agrees at 11 bases. The V gene's germline CDR1 is SGHVS and CDR2 FNYEAQ. V lost 1 base and J lost 7; bases outside the gene matches: 5. The CDR3 extends over 15 amino acids. The CDR3 sequence is CASSLVGGQGAGYTF. The CDR3 DNA reads TGTGCCAGCAGCTTAGTAGGTGGACAGGGGGCTGGCTACACCTTC. Full variable domain (missing parts from reference TRBV7-6 and TRBJ1-2): GAGVSQSPRYKVTKRGQDVALRCDPISGHVSLYWYRQALGQGPEFLTYFNYEAQQDKSGLPNDRFSAERPEGSISTLTIQRTEQRDSAMYRCASSLVGGQGAGYTFGSGTRLTVV.

This clone was detected a few times. The V call is TRBV11-1, the J call TRBJ1-1; no definite D call. V was cut by 5 bases and J by 4 bases, with 11 bases left in between. Germline CDR1 and CDR2: SGHAT and FQDESV (reference sequence). The CDR3 extends over 13 amino acids. DNA of the CDR3: TGTGCCAGCAGCCTCCTCCCCAGCACTGAAGCTTTCTTT. Translated: CASSLLPSTEAFF. Full variable domain (rest looked up from reference TRBV11-1 and TRBJ1-1): EAEVAQSPRYKITEKSQAVAFWCDPISGHATLYWYRQILGQGPELLVQFQDESVVDDSQLPKDRFSAERLKGVDSTLKIQPAELGDSAMYLCASSLLPSTEAFFGQGTRLTVV.

The gene calls are TRBV4-2 and TRBJ2-1; 9 bases are shared with TRBD2. Trimming removed 0 bases from V and 7 bases from J; junction bases left unmatched: 13. The V gene's germline CDR1 is LGHNA and CDR2 YNFKEQ. The length of the CDR3 is 18 residues. CDR3 in amino acids: CASSQEGLLAGFDNEQFF. DNA for the CDR3: TGTGCCAGCAGCCAAGAGGGTCTTCTAGCGGGGTTTGATAATGAGCAGTTCTTC.

The chain is built from TRBV5-6 and TRBJ2-5; tentative D call: TRBD2 (5 bases). Looked up from germline, CDR1 is SGHDT and CDR2 is YYEEEE. Trimming stripped 1 base from V and 4 bases from J, with 14 bases between. The CDR3 length is 15 residues. The CDR3 DNA reads TGTGCCAGCAGCTTGAATATAAGGGAGATAGAGACCCAGTACTTC. Translated, it gives CASSLNIREIETQYF.